These T cell receptor beta chains were read from a single sample in a study of Ad26.COV2.S vaccination and SARS-CoV-2 variants. TCRdb keeps only in-frame clones here, not all; method: immunoSEQ multiplex PCR. The sample has 250,000 to 300,000 clones; about 87% are singletons. Sequenced here: peripheral blood, sampled in a trial of Ad26.COV2.S vaccine versus placebo. Source of these receptors: a person between 18 and 65 years old who received the Ad26.COV2.S COVID-19 vaccine or a placebo. The CDR3 runs from the conserved cysteine through the conserved F or W. Each record gives: CDR3 protein, CDR3 DNA, V gene, D gene, J gene, clone size. A D gene is named only where the DNA matches it firmly. Expanded clones are given a class, and other clones once, few, many or no size at all.

cdr3_aa: CASSYSMPDSGYGYTF
cdr3_nt: TGTGCCAGCAGTTACTCGATGCCTGACTCGGGCTATGGCTACACCTTC
v_call: TRBV6-5
d_call: -
j_call: TRBJ1-2
clone_size: -

cdr3_aa: CATRSGSTDTQYF
cdr3_nt: TGTGCCACCCGTTCGGGGTCCACAGATACGCAGTATTTT
v_call: TRBV24-1
d_call: -
j_call: TRBJ2-3
clone_size: -

cdr3_aa: CASSAQDNSPLHF
cdr3_nt: TGTGCCAGCAGTGCCCAGGATAATTCACCCCTCCACTTT
v_call: TRBV2
d_call: -
j_call: TRBJ1-6
clone_size: many

cdr3_aa: CASRRTSGAYEQYF
cdr3_nt: TGTGCCAGCAGGCGCACTAGCGGGGCCTACGAGCAGTACTTC
v_call: TRBV6-5
d_call: TRBD2
j_call: TRBJ2-7
clone_size: -

cdr3_aa: CASSSDGTGGAYEQYF
cdr3_nt: TGTGCCAGCAGCTCCGACGGTACCGGCGGGGCCTACGAGCAGTACTTC
v_call: TRBV7-2
d_call: -
j_call: TRBJ2-7
clone_size: -

cdr3_aa: CASSPQLVTEAFF
cdr3_nt: TGTGCCAGCAGCCCCCAGTTGGTTACTGAAGCTTTCTTT
v_call: TRBV11-2
d_call: -
j_call: TRBJ1-1
clone_size: -

cdr3_aa: CASSFGGRSTEAFF
cdr3_nt: TGCGCCAGCAGCTTCGGTGGCAGATCCACTGAAGCTTTCTTT
v_call: TRBV5-1
d_call: -
j_call: TRBJ1-1
clone_size: -

cdr3_aa: CAWIKRDRGGGYTF
cdr3_nt: TGTGCCTGGATAAAAAGGGACCGCGGAGGGGGCTACACCTTC
v_call: TRBV30
d_call: -
j_call: TRBJ1-2
clone_size: -

cdr3_aa: CASSEGLTSYEQYF
cdr3_nt: TGTGCCAGCTCAGAGGGACTTACTTCATACGAGCAGTACTTC
v_call: TRBV18
d_call: -
j_call: TRBJ2-7
clone_size: -

cdr3_aa: CASSGVGGTPEQFF
cdr3_nt: TGTGCCAGCAGTGGAGTCGGAGGGACACCTGAGCAGTTCTTC
v_call: TRBV27
d_call: -
j_call: TRBJ2-1
clone_size: -

cdr3_aa: CASSLEGGAGGYTF
cdr3_nt: TGTGCCAGCAGCTTAGAAGGGGGCGCAGGTGGCTACACCTTC
v_call: TRBV11-2
d_call: TRBD1
j_call: TRBJ1-2
clone_size: -

cdr3_aa: CASSTRGFSYEQYF
cdr3_nt: TGTGCCAGCAGCACCAGGGGCTTCTCCTACGAGCAGTACTTC
v_call: TRBV7-6
d_call: -
j_call: TRBJ2-7
clone_size: -

cdr3_aa: CASSFRSRDRDEQYF
cdr3_nt: TGTGCCAGCAGCTTTCGGTCCCGGGACAGGGACGAGCAGTACTTC
v_call: TRBV11-2
d_call: TRBD1
j_call: TRBJ2-7
clone_size: -

cdr3_aa: CASSPDRVNYGYTF
cdr3_nt: TGCGCCAGCAGCCCGGACAGGGTTAACTATGGCTACACCTTC
v_call: TRBV5-1
d_call: TRBD1
j_call: TRBJ1-2
clone_size: -

cdr3_aa: CASSFNRETEAFF
cdr3_nt: TGTGCCAGCAGCTTCAACAGGGAAACTGAAGCTTTCTTT
v_call: TRBV7-2
d_call: -
j_call: TRBJ1-1
clone_size: -

cdr3_aa: CASSLAPGGNSPLHF
cdr3_nt: TGTGCCAGCAGCTTAGCCCCAGGGGGTAATTCACCCCTCCACTTT
v_call: TRBV7-9
d_call: TRBD1
j_call: TRBJ1-6
clone_size: -

cdr3_aa: CAIRGQSVGEKLFF
cdr3_nt: TGTGCCATCAGAGGACAGTCGGTGGGTGAAAAACTGTTTTTT
v_call: TRBV10-3
d_call: -
j_call: TRBJ1-4
clone_size: -

cdr3_aa: CASSPPRTNYGYTF
cdr3_nt: TGTGCCAGCAGCCCCCCCCGGACTAACTATGGCTACACCTTC
v_call: TRBV7-9
d_call: -
j_call: TRBJ1-2
clone_size: -

cdr3_aa: CASSQTMNTEAFF
cdr3_nt: TGTGCCAGCAGCCAGACGATGAACACTGAAGCTTTCTTT
v_call: TRBV6-4
d_call: -
j_call: TRBJ1-1
clone_size: -

cdr3_aa: CASSYSGRNTEAFF
cdr3_nt: TGTGCCAGCAGTTACTCAGGGAGAAACACTGAAGCTTTCTTT
v_call: TRBV6-5
d_call: -
j_call: TRBJ1-1
clone_size: -

cdr3_aa: CASSFEGHGNTIYF
cdr3_nt: TGCGCCAGCAGCTTTGAGGGGCACGGAAACACCATATATTTT
v_call: TRBV5-1
d_call: -
j_call: TRBJ1-3
clone_size: -

cdr3_aa: CASRDRGHTEAFF
cdr3_nt: TGTGCCAGCAGGGACAGGGGCCACACTGAAGCTTTCTTT
v_call: TRBV2
d_call: TRBD1
j_call: TRBJ1-1
clone_size: -

cdr3_aa: CASSVAENYGYTF
cdr3_nt: TGTGCCAGTAGTGTAGCCGAGAACTATGGCTACACCTTC
v_call: TRBV19
d_call: -
j_call: TRBJ1-2
clone_size: few

cdr3_aa: CASSFNGEPYNEQFF
cdr3_nt: TGTGCCAGCAGTTTCAACGGGGAGCCTTACAATGAGCAGTTCTTC
v_call: TRBV28
d_call: -
j_call: TRBJ2-1
clone_size: -

cdr3_aa: CASSSVRAPGRVNTEAFF
cdr3_nt: TGTGCCAGCAGCTCCGTGCGGGCCCCAGGGAGGGTGAACACTGAAGCTTTCTTT
v_call: TRBV5-6
d_call: -
j_call: TRBJ1-1
clone_size: few

cdr3_aa: CASSGPLAGGPKTDTQYF
cdr3_nt: TGTGCCAGCAGCGGCCCACTAGCGGGGGGGCCGAAGACAGATACGCAGTATTTT
v_call: TRBV5-4
d_call: TRBD2
j_call: TRBJ2-3
clone_size: -

cdr3_aa: CAWSRSAVDIQYF
cdr3_nt: TGTGCCTGGTCACGATCAGCAGTTGACATTCAGTACTTC
v_call: TRBV30
d_call: -
j_call: TRBJ2-4
clone_size: -

cdr3_aa: CSGDAGDYGYTF
cdr3_nt: TGCAGCGGCGACGCAGGGGACTATGGCTACACCTTC
v_call: TRBV29-1
d_call: -
j_call: TRBJ1-2
clone_size: -

cdr3_aa: CASSLASGSSYNEQFF
cdr3_nt: TGCGCCAGCAGCTTGGCTAGCGGGAGCTCCTACAATGAGCAGTTCTTC
v_call: TRBV5-1
d_call: TRBD2
j_call: TRBJ2-1
clone_size: -

cdr3_aa: CASSLGQGTGGYTF
cdr3_nt: TGCGCCAGCAGCTTGGGGCAGGGTACGGGGGGCTACACCTTC
v_call: TRBV5-1
d_call: -
j_call: TRBJ1-2
clone_size: -

cdr3_aa: CASSRPGRVNEQFF
cdr3_nt: TGTGCCAGCAGCCGTCCGGGGCGGGTAAATGAGCAGTTCTTC
v_call: TRBV7-6
d_call: -
j_call: TRBJ2-1
clone_size: -

cdr3_aa: CASSSRTGLNTEAFF
cdr3_nt: TGTGCCAGCAGCTCCCGGACAGGCCTGAACACTGAAGCTTTCTTT
v_call: TRBV7-2
d_call: TRBD1
j_call: TRBJ1-1
clone_size: -

cdr3_aa: CASTTGDGVASPLHF
cdr3_nt: TGTGCCAGCACAACGGGGGATGGAGTGGCTTCACCCCTCCACTTT
v_call: TRBV2
d_call: -
j_call: TRBJ1-6
clone_size: -